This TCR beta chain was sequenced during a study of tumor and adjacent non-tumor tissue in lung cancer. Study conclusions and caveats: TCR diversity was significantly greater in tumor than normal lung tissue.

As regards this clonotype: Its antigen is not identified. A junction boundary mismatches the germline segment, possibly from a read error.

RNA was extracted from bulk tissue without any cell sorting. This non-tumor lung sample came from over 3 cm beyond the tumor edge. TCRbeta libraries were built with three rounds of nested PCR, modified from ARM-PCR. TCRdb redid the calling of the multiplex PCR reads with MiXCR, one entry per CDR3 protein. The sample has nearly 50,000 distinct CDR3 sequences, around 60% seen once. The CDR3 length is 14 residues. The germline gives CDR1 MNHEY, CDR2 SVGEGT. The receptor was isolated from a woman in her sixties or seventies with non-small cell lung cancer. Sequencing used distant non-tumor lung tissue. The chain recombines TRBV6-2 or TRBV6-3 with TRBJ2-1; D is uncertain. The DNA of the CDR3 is TGTGTCAGCAGTAATAGCTGGAGTGGATGGGAGCAGTTCTTC. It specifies CVSSNSWSGWEQFF.